Listed here are 23 T cell receptor beta chains from one sample, sequenced in a study of cytomegalovirus exposure and HLA in healthy donors. The PCR employed 60 Vbeta primers together with 13 Jbeta primers. TCRdb's table, derived via immunoSEQ multiplex PCR, lists solely in-frame clones and lacks some. This table has 85,000 to 100,000 clones, around four fifths appearing once. Sequencing used PBMCs. These receptors were taken from a man aged 50-60 years in good health and CMV-seropositive.

The rearrangement joins TRBV21-1 to TRBJ2-2; the table's TRBD2 call for D was not verified on the DNA. TRBV21-1 is a pseudogene. This CDR3 comprises 15 residues. The CDR3 DNA sequence: TGTGCCAGCAGCAGAACGGGGGGGGCAAACGGGGAGCTGTTTTTT. Protein product: CASSRTGGANGELFF.

The chain combines TRBV5-4 with TRBJ2-7, with 9 positions matching TRBD1. The CDR3 is made up of 14 amino acids. Germline V gene sequence: CDR1 SGHNT, CDR2 YYREEE (reference sequence). V lost 4 bases, J lost 5 bases, and 7 bases stayed unmatched. The DNA for the CDR3 is TGTGCCAGCAGCCTCGGACAGGGGTTGAACGAGCAGTACTTC. Protein product: CASSLGQGLNEQYF.

The chain has TRBV10-3 and TRBJ1-2; D not resolved. CDR1 and CDR2 (germline): ENHRY, SYGVKD. The CDR3 runs 14 residues. Trimming cost V 0 bases and J 6 bases, with 11 bases left between them. The CDR3 reads CAISESLGSNGYTF. CDR3 DNA: TGTGCCATCAGTGAGTCCTTAGGGAGCAATGGCTACACCTTC.

V gene TRBV2 combines with J gene TRBJ1-1, with D perhaps matching TRBD1 (6 bases). Germline-derived CDR1 and CDR2 are SNHLY and FYNNEI. The length of the CDR3 is 16 residues. V gave up 2 bases and J gave up 1 base, with 14 bases separating them. Here the CDR3 reads CASSERRPGANTEAFF. The CDR3 nucleotides are TGTGCCAGCAGTGAAAGGCGCCCAGGGGCGAACACTGAAGCTTTCTTT.

The chain links TRBV2 to TRBJ2-7; D not certain. V shed 7 bases and J shed 6 bases, with 22 bases lying between them. The CDR3 consists of 15 residues. CDR1 is SNHLY, CDR2 FYNNEI, per germline. CDR3 amino acids: CASTEDSHPLVEQYF. DNA of the CDR3: TGTGCCAGCACCGAAGACTCCCACCCCCTCGTCGAGCAGTACTTC.

V and J are TRBV28 and TRBJ1-2; no reliable D call. V lost 3 bases and J 1 base, leaving 9 bases between the germline ends. There are 14 residues in the CDR3. The V gene's germline CDR1 is MDHEN and CDR2 SYDVKM. The CDR3 DNA reads as TGTGCCAGCAGTTTGGGCAGGCTTAACTATGGCTACACCTTC. Protein product: CASSLGRLNYGYTF.

The table lists this clone with a count of one. The junction does not match germline at one end; this may be a read error. The chain links TRBV7-9 to TRBJ2-7; 9 bases fit TRBD1. Per germline, CDR1 SEHNR and CDR2 FQNEAQ (reference sequence). CDR3 length: 15 residues. This CDR3 is CSSSSKIRQGDEQYF. For the CDR3, the DNA is TGTTCCAGCAGCTCTAAGATCAGACAGGGGGACGAGCAGTACTTC.

The gene calls are TRBV7-8 and TRBJ2-5; maybe TRBD1 (5 bases). CDR3 length: 14 residues. Germline CDR1 reads SGHVS; CDR2 reads FQNEAQ. Trimming left V 5 bases short and J 4 bases short, with 14 bases between. CDR3 coding DNA: TGTGCCAGCAGCCAGGGTATTTTCGCAGAGACCCAGTACTTC. Protein sequence: CASSQGIFAETQYF.

This clone showed up just a few times. The chain uses TRBV7-3 and TRBJ1-1, with D maybe TRBD1 (5 bases). This CDR3 comprises 15 residues. Germline V gives CDR1 SGHTA, CDR2 FQGTGA. The V end was cut by 0 bases, the J end by 1 base, with 9 bases between. In DNA, the CDR3 is TGTGCCAGCAGCTTAACGGGCGGGGGGAACACTGAAGCTTTCTTT. Translating it yields CASSLTGGGNTEAFF.

J is TRBJ2-5 and V is TRBV4-1; D call uncertain. V was cut by 2 bases and J by 4 bases, with 14 bases left in between. The germline CDR1 and CDR2 sequences are MGHRA and YSYEKL. This CDR3 has 15 amino acids. The CDR3 sequence is CASSQPWNSRETQYF. DNA of the CDR3: TGCGCCAGCAGCCAACCTTGGAACAGCAGAGAGACCCAGTACTTC.

The CDR3 region is CASSYSPGHWEQYF. CDR3 in DNA: TGTGCCAGCAGTTACTCCCCGGGACATTGGGAGCAGTACTTC. The chain combines TRBV6-5 with TRBJ2-7; tentative D call: TRBD1 (6 bases). Germline V gene data show CDR1 as MNHEY and CDR2 as SVGAGI. Trimming pared 0 bases from V and 7 bases from J, leaving 13 bases between. The length of the CDR3 is 14 residues.

This chain links TRBV6-5 with TRBJ2-7; D is perhaps TRBD1 (6 bases). The CDR3 totals 15 residues. The V end was cut by 5 bases, the J end by 1 base, with 15 bases between. Germline V gives CDR1 MNHEY, CDR2 SVGAGI. The CDR3 coding sequence is TGTGCCAGCAGTAGGGGACGGGACACATCCTACGAGCAGTACTTC. It yields the protein CASSRGRDTSYEQYF.

The chain couples TRBV5-1 to TRBJ2-1; TRBD2 matches 9 bases. The CDR3 extends over 16 amino acids. Trimming cost V 4 bases and J 4 bases; bases outside gene matches: 9. Germline values: CDR1 SGHRS, CDR2 YFSETQ. The CDR3 is CASSESGTSFYNEQFF. The CDR3 DNA follows: TGCGCCAGCAGCGAATCCGGGACTAGCTTTTACAATGAGCAGTTCTTC. Complete variable domain (other parts from reference TRBV5-1 and TRBJ2-1): KAGVTQTPRYLIKTRGQQVTLSCSPISGHRSVSWYQQTPGQGLQFLFEYFSETQRNKGNFPGRFSGRQFSNSRSEMNVSTLELGDSALYLCASSESGTSFYNEQFFGPGTRLTVL.

V gene TRBV4-1 combines with J gene TRBJ2-5; the match to TRBD1 covers 8 bases. The J call may be mistaken, given a closer DNA end match to TRBJ2-7. This CDR3 region has 15 residues. CDR1 is MGHRA, CDR2 YSYEKL, per germline. CDR3 protein: CASSLGTGPSYEQYF. Written as DNA, the CDR3 is TGCGCCAGCAGCTTGGGGACAGGTCCAAGCTACGAGCAGTACTTC.

CDR3: CASSRGDRGNEQYF. The CDR3 DNA sequence: TGTGCCAGCAGCCGAGGGGACAGGGGTAACGAGCAGTACTTC. The rearrangement joins TRBV7-9 to TRBJ2-7; the match to TRBD1 covers 10 bases. The CDR3 has 14 residues. CDR1 and CDR2 from the germline V gene are SEHNR and FQNEAQ (reference sequence). The trim removed 5 bases at V and 5 bases at J, leaving 6 bases unmatched.

Note on this clone: Other DNA sequences in this specimen translate into the identical CDR3. This rearrangement joins TRBV5-1 to TRBJ2-3, with a tentative D call TRBD1 (6 bases). Germline V gene sequence: CDR1 SGHRS, CDR2 YFSETQ. The CDR3 extends over 14 amino acids. V lost 10 bases to trimming and J lost 1 base, with 16 bases between them. This CDR3 is CAYPDRTCTDTQYF. The CDR3 region has the DNA TGCGCCTACCCCGACAGGACGTGCACAGATACGCAGTATTTT. Together with reference TRBV5-1 and TRBJ2-3, the CDR3 gives the full variable domain: KAGVTQTPRYLIKTRGQQVTLSCSPISGHRSVSWYQQTPGQGLQFLFEYFSETQRNKGNFPGRFSGRQFSNSRSEMNVSTLELGDSALYLCAYPDRTCTDTQYFGPGTRLTVL.

The V call is TRBV27, the J call TRBJ2-2; 12 nucleotides agree with TRBD2. This CDR3 comprises 18 residues. With V trimmed by 3 bases and J by 0 bases, 5 bases remained unmatched. Germline CDR1 MNHEY, CDR2 SMNVEV (reference sequence). The CDR3 region is CASSFARTSGANTGELFF. CDR3 bases: TGTGCCAGCAGTTTCGCCAGGACTAGCGGGGCGAACACCGGGGAGCTGTTTTTT.

The gene calls are TRBV27 and TRBJ2-5; 9 positions match TRBD1. The better agreement between TRBJ2-7 and the DNA end casts doubt on the J call. The CDR3 extends over 14 amino acids. The germline CDR1 and CDR2 sequences are MNHEY and SMNVEV (reference sequence). CDR3 nucleotide sequence: TGTGCCAGCAGTTCAAGGACAGGGGCAGGCGAGCAGTACTTC. It codes for CASSSRTGAGEQYF.

A single count supports this clone. The chain couples TRBV19 to TRBJ1-5, with D perhaps TRBD1 (6 bases). The CDR3 sequence is 18 residues long. Germline V gene sequence: CDR1 LNHDA, CDR2 SQIVND (reference sequence). V lost 6 bases and J lost 0, with 21 bases in between. Here the CDR3 DNA reads TGTGCCAGTAGATTGGGGGGGGCCAGGACCTTTAGCAATCAGCCCCAGCATTTT. As protein: CASRLGGARTFSNQPQHF.

The chain has TRBV18 and TRBJ1-4; D not certain. The CDR3 runs 14 residues. Germline V gene lookup returns CDR1 KGHSH and CDR2 LQKENI. V was clipped by 2 bases and J by 3 bases, with 7 bases between them. In DNA form, the CDR3 reads TGTGCCAGCTCACCAAGAGGCGCTAATGAAAAACTGTTTTTT. Translation: CASSPRGANEKLFF. The complete variable domain, with remaining parts taken from reference TRBV18 and TRBJ1-4, reads NAGVMQNPRHLVRRRGQEARLRCSPMKGHSHVYWYRQLPEEGLKFMVYLQKENIIDESGMPKERFSAEFPKEGPSILRIQQVVRGDSAAYFCASSPRGANEKLFFGSGTQLSVL.

The rearrangement uses TRBV5-6 and TRBJ1-1, with a possible D match to TRBD1 (6 bases). V was trimmed by 2 bases and J by 6 bases, leaving 14 bases between them. There are 14 residues in the CDR3. Germline values: CDR1 SGHDT, CDR2 YYEEEE. CDR3 nucleotide sequence: TGTGCCAGCAGCTTTCTTACAGGGCCCGCTGAAGCTTTCTTT. This sequence encodes CASSFLTGPAEAFF.

This CDR3 is CASSSNSGQPQHF. In nucleotides, the CDR3 is TGTGCCAGCAGCTCAAACAGCGGACAGCCCCAGCATTTT. The chain uses TRBV7-3 and TRBJ1-5; D gene uncertain. V was cut by 4 bases and J by 7 bases, with 11 bases left in between. The CDR3 length is 13 residues. The germline V gene has CDR1 SGHTA and CDR2 FQGTGA.

CDR3 sequence (DNA): TGTGCCAGCAGCGTAGACGGGACAGGTTTTGGCTACACCTTC. Protein sequence: CASSVDGTGFGYTF. The rearrangement uses TRBV9 and TRBJ1-2; 8 bases line up with TRBD1. This CDR3 is built from 14 residues. The V gene end was trimmed by 0 bases and the J gene end by 7 bases; junction bases not matched to a gene: 5. Germline CDR1 is SGDLS and CDR2 is YYNGEE.